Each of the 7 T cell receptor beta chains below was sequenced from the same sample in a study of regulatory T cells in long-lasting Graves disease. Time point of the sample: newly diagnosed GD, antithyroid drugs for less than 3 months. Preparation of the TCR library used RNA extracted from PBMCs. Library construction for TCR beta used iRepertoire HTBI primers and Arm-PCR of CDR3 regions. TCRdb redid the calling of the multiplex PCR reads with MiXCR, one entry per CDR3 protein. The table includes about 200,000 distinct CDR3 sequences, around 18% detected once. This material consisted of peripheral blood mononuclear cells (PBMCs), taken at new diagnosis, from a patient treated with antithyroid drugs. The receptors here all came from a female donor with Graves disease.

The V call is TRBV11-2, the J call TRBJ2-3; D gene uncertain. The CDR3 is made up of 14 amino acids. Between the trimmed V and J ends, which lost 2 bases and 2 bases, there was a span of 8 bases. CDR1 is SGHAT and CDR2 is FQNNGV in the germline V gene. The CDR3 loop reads CASSLLESTDTQYF. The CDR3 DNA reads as TGTGCCAGCAGCTTACTGGAATCCACAGATACGCAGTATTTT.

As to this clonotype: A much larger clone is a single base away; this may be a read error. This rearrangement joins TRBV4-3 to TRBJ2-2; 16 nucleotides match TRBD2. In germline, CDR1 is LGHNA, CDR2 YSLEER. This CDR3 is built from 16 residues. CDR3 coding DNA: TGCGCCGGCAGCCCGGGACTAGCGGGAGGGACCGGGGAGCTGTTTTTT. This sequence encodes CAGSPGLAGGTGELFF.

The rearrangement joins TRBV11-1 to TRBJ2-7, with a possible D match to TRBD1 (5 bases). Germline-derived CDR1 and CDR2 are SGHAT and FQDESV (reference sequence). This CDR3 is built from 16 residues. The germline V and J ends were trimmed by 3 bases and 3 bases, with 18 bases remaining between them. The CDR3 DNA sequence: TGTGCCAGCAGCTTGTCCCAGTTAGGGGTTTTCTACGAGCAGTACTTC. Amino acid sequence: CASSLSQLGVFYEQYF.

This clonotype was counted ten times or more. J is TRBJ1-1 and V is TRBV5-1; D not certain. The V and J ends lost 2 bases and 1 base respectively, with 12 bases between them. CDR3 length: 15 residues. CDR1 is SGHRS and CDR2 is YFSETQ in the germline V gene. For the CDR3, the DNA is TGCGCCAGCAGCTTTTCGGGTAGTAGGAACACTGAAGCTTTCTTT. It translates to CASSFSGSRNTEAFF. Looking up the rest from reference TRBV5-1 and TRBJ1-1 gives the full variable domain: KAGVTQTPRYLIKTRGQQVTLSCSPISGHRSVSWYQQTPGQGLQFLFEYFSETQRNKGNFPGRFSGRQFSNSRSEMNVSTLELGDSALYLCASSFSGSRNTEAFFGQGTRLTVV.

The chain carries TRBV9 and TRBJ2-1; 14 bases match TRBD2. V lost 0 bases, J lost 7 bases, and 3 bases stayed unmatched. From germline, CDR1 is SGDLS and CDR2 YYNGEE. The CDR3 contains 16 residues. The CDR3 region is CASSVEGTSGSNEQFF. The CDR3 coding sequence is TGTGCCAGCAGCGTAGAGGGGACTAGCGGGAGTAATGAGCAGTTCTTC.

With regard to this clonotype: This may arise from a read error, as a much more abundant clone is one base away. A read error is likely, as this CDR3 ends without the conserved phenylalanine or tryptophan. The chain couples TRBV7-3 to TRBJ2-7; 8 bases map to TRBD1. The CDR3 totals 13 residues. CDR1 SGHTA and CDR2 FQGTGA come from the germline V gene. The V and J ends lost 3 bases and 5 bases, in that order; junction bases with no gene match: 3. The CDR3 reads CASSFAGGDEQYL. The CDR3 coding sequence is TGTGCCAGCAGCTTTGCAGGGGGCGACGAGCAGTACCTC.

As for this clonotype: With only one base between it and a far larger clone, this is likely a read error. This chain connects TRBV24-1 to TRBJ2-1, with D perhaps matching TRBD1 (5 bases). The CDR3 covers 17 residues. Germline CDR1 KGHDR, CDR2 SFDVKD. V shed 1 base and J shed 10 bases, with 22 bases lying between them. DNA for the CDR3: TGTGCCACCAGTGATTTAAAGGACAAGACCCCCCACTACGAGCAGTTCTTC. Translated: CATSDLKDKTPHYEQFF.